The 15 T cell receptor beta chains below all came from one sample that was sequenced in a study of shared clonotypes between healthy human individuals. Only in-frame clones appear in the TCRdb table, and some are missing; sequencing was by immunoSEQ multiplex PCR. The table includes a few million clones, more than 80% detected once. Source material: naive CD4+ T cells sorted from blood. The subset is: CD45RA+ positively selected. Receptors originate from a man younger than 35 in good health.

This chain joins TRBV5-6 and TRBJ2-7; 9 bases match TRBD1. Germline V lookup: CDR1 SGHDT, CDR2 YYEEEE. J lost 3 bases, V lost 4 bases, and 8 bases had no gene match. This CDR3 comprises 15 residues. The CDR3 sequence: CASSRGGQGSYEQYF. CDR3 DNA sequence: TGTGCCAGCAGCCGGGGTGGACAGGGGAGCTACGAGCAGTACTTC.

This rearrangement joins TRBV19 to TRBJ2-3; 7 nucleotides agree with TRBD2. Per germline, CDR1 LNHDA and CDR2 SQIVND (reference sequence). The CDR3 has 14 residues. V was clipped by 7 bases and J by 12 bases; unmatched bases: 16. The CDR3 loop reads CASNGTQRWGGQYF. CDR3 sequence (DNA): TGTGCCAGTAACGGGACCCAAAGATGGGGGGGACAGTATTTT.

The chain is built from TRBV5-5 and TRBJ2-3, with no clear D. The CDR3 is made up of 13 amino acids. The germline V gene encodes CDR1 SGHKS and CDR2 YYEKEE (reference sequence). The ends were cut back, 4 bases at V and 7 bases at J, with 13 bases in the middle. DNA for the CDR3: TGTGCCAGCAGCCCTTACCATGAAAATACGCAGTATTTT. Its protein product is CASSPYHENTQYF.

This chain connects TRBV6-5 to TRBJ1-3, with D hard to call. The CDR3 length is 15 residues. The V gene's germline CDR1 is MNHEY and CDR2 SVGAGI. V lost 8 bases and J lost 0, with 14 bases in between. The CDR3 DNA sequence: TGTGCCAGCGGCCTTGGGGTCCCCTCTGGAAACACCATATATTTT. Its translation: CASGLGVPSGNTIYF.

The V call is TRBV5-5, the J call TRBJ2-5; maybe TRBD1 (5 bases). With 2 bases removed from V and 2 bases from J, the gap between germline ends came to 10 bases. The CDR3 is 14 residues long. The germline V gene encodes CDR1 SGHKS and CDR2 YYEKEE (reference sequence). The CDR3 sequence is CASSLPRQQETQYF. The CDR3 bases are TGTGCCAGCAGCTTACCGAGACAGCAAGAGACCCAGTACTTC. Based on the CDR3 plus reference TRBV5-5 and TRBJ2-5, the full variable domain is DAGVTQSPTHLIKTRGQQVTLRCSPISGHKSVSWYQQVLGQGPQFIFQYYEKEERGRGNFPDRFSARQFPNYSSELNVNALLLGDSALYLCASSLPRQQETQYFGPGTRLLVL.

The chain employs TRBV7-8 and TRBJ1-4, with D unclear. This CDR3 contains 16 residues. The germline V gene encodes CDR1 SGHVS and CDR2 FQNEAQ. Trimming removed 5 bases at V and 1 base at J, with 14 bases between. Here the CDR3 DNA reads TGTGCCAGCAGCCTCGGACCCTCCGGAACTAATGAAAAACTGTTTTTT. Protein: CASSLGPSGTNEKLFF.

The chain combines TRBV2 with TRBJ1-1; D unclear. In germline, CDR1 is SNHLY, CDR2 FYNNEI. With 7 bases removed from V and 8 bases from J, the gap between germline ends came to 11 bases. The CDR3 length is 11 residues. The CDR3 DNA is TGTGCCAGCACCTTATCTGTGGAAGCTTTCTTT. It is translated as CASTLSVEAFF. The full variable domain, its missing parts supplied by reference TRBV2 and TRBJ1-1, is EPEVTQTPSHQVTQMGQEVILRCVPISNHLYFYWYRQILGQKVEFLVSFYNNEISEKSEIFDDQFSVERPDGSNFTLKIRSTKLEDSAMYFCASTLSVEAFFGQGTRLTVV.

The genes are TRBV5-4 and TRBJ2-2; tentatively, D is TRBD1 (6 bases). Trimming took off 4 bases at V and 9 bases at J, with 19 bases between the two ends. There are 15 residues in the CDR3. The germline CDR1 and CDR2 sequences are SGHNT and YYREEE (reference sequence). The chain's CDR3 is CASSPGQLDHRELFF. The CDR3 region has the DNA TGTGCCAGCAGCCCAGGACAGTTGGACCACCGGGAGCTGTTTTTT.

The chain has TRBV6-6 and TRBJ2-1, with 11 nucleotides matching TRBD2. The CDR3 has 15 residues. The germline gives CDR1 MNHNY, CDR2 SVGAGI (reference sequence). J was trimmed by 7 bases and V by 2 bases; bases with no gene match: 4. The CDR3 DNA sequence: TGTGCCAGCAGTTACGTAGCGGGAGGGTATAATGAGCAGTTCTTC. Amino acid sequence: CASSYVAGGYNEQFF.

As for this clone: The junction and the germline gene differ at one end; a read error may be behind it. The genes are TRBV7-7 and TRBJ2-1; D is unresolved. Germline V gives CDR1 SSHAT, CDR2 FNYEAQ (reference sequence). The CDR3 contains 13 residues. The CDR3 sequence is CASSLFQEGEQFF. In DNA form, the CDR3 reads TGTGCTAGCAGCTTATTTCAGGAAGGTGAGCAGTTCTTC.

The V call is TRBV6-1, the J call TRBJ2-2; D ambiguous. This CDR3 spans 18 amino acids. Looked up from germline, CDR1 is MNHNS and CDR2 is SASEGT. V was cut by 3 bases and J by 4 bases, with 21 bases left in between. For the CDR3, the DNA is TGTGCCAGCAGTGACTATGAACGCGTCCAGCCTGTCACCGGGGAGCTGTTTTTT. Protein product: CASSDYERVQPVTGELFF.

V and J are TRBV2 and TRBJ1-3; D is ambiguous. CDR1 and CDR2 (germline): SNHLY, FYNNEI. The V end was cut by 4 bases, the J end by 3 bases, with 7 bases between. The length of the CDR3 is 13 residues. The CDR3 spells CASSGQRGNTIYF. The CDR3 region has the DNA TGTGCCAGCAGTGGTCAGCGTGGAAACACCATATATTTT.

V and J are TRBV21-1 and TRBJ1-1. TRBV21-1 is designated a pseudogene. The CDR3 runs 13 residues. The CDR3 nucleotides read TGTGCCAGCAGCAAGCGGGGGACGACTGAAGCTTTCTTT. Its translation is CASSKRGTTEAFF.

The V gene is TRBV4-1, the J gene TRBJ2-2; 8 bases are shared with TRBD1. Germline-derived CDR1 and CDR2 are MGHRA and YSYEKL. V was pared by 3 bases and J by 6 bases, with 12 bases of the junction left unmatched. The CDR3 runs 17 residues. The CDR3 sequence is CASSHLFAGGAAGELFF. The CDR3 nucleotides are TGCGCCAGCAGCCATCTTTTTGCAGGGGGCGCGGCCGGGGAGCTGTTTTTT.

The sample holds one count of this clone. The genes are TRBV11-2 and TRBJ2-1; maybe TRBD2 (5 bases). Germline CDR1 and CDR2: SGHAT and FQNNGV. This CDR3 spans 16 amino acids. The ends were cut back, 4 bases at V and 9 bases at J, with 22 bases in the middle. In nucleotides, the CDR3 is TGTGCCAGCAGCTCCTCGTTTAGCGACACCGGTAGTGAGCAGTTCTTC. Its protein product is CASSSSFSDTGSEQFF.